The rows below give T cell receptor beta chains drawn from one sample of a study of cytomegalovirus exposure and HLA in healthy donors. TCRdb keeps only in-frame clones here, not all; method: immunoSEQ multiplex PCR. The sample yields about 200,000 clones, roughly 13% seen once. The sample taken for sequencing was PBMCs. These receptors were collected from a man between 50 and 59 years old in good health and CMV-seropositive. The CDR3 runs from the conserved cysteine through the conserved F or W. D genes are given only for firm matches. Clone size, where shown, is once, few, many, or a class for clones that have expanded.

>few|TRBV28|-|TRBJ1-3
TGTGCCAGCAGTTTGGGCAGGGTTTTCGGAAACACCATATATTTT
CASSLGRVFGNTIYF
>few|TRBV4-2|-|TRBJ2-5
TGTGCCAGCAGCCAGGCGGATCTCAGGGAGGGGGGGACCCAGTACTTC
CASSQADLREGGTQYF
>-|TRBV5-1|TRBD1|TRBJ1-5
TGCGCCAGCAGCTTGCATGGGACAGACAGCAATCAGCCCCAGCATTTT
CASSLHGTDSNQPQHF
>few|TRBV2|TRBD1|TRBJ1-6
TGTGCCAGCGGCCGGGACAGAAATTCACCCCTCCACTTT
CASGRDRNSPLHF
>-|TRBV23-1|-|TRBJ1-1
TGCGCCAGCAGTCAATCGAAAGGGGGGGTACACACTGAAGCTTTCTTT
CASSQSKGGVHTEAFF
>few|TRBV5-8|TRBD1|TRBJ2-7
TGTGCCAGCAGCGAGTACAGGGGTATAGTCCACGAGCAGTACTTC
CASSEYRGIVHEQYF
>-|TRBV28|-|TRBJ1-5
TGTGCCAGCAGTTTTGGCCAGTCTAGCAATCAGCCCCAGCATTTT
CASSFGQSSNQPQHF
>few|TRBV7-3|-|TRBJ1-1
TGTGCCAGCAGCTCTGGGCCAGCCAGGAACACTGAAGCTTTCTTT
CASSSGPARNTEAFF
>many|TRBV7-9|TRBD2|TRBJ2-1
TGTGCCAGCAGCGGCAGAGCGGGGGGGCGGAATGAGCAGTTCTTC
CASSGRAGGRNEQFF
>-|TRBV6-5|-|TRBJ1-6
TGTGCCAGCAGTTCAAGGGGGGGGAGACTCCACTTT
CASSSRGGRLHF
>-|TRBV19|-|TRBJ1-2
TGTGCCAGTAGTTCATATAGTAACGGCTACACCTTC
CASSSYSNGYTF
>few|TRBV10-2|-|TRBJ2-3
TGCGCCAGCAGTAGACAGGCCCCAGATACGCAGTATTTT
CASSRQAPDTQYF
>few|TRBV9|TRBD1|TRBJ1-1
TGTGCCAGCAGCTCATTTACAGGGGGTATGAACACTGAAGCTTTCTTT
CASSSFTGGMNTEAFF
>few|TRBV19|-|TRBJ2-2
TGTGCCAGTAGTATATCCTTTAAGAGGACCGGGGAGCTGTTTTTT
CASSISFKRTGELFF
>-|TRBV7-2|-|TRBJ2-1
TGTGCCAGCAGCTTAGTAGCGGGACAGGGTCGTAATGAGCAGTTCTTC
CASSLVAGQGRNEQFF
>-|TRBV7-3|-|TRBJ2-7
TGTGCCAGCAGCCCAGGGCCAGTACAGTCCTACGAGCAGTACTTC
CASSPGPVQSYEQYF
>-|TRBV6-5|TRBD2|TRBJ2-2
TGTGCCAGCAGCCCTAGGGGACTATCATCCGGGGAGCTGTTTTTT
CASSPRGLSSGELFF
>-|TRBV19|-|TRBJ1-1
TGTGCCAGTATCCAACGAACAGGGTCGGGAACTGAAGCTTTCTTT
CASIQRTGSGTEAFF
>-|TRBV2|TRBD1|TRBJ1-2
TGTGCCAGCACCGGACAGGGAGTGAGCTCGGGCTACACCTTC
CASTGQGVSSGYTF
>-|TRBV27|-|TRBJ1-1
TGTGCCAGCAGTTTCCAGGCGAAGAACACTGAAGCTTTCTTT
CASSFQAKNTEAFF
>-|TRBV5-6|TRBD1|TRBJ1-2
TGTGCCAGCAGCCGCCGGACAGGAGGCTACACCTTC
CASSRRTGGYTF
>-|TRBV7-9|-|TRBJ1-2
TGTGCCAGCAGCTTAGCGCTAGGAGGATTCTATGGCTACACCTTC
CASSLALGGFYGYTF
>-|TRBV7-2|-|TRBJ2-2
TGTGCCAGCAGCTTGCGGTGGGGCGGGGCGGCCGGGGAGCTGTTTTTT
CASSLRWGGAAGELFF
>-|TRBV18|TRBD2|TRBJ2-1
TGTGCCAGCTCACCGGCTAGCGGCTTTTGGAATGAGCAGTTCTTC
CASSPASGFWNEQFF
>-|TRBV5-4|TRBD1|TRBJ1-1
TGTGCCAGCAGCCCGTGGGACAGTATGAACACTGAAGCTTTCTTT
CASSPWDSMNTEAFF
>-|TRBV18|-|TRBJ2-5
TGTGCCAGCTCACTGAACAGCCAAGAGACCCAGTACTTC
CASSLNSQETQYF
>few|TRBV5-5|-|TRBJ1-1
TGTGCCAGCTCCCGCGCAGGGGCGGGGAACACTGAAGCTTTCTTT
CASSRAGAGNTEAFF
>few|TRBV9|TRBD2|TRBJ2-3
TGTGCCAGCAGCGTACGGGCGGGGGACGATACGCAGTATTTT
CASSVRAGDDTQYF
>-|TRBV6-1|-|TRBJ1-1
TGTGCCAGCAGTGAGGGCGTCTACACTGAAGCTTTCTTT
CASSEGVYTEAFF